A single sample is the source of the 6 T cell receptor beta chains below, sequenced in a study of circulating and synovial CD4+ cells in juvenile arthritis. Using immunoSEQ multiplex PCR, the repertoire was profiled, and TCRdb retains in-frame clones only, with some absent. The sample records tens of thousands of clones, nearly 97% being singletons. Source material: CD4+ T cells from blood. These receptors all come from a human donor with juvenile idiopathic arthritis.

The rearrangement uses TRBV9 and TRBJ2-7, with 10 bases matching TRBD2. CDR1 is SGDLS, CDR2 YYNGEE, per germline. This CDR3 has 15 residues. Unmatched junction bases numbered 4, after V lost 0 bases and J lost 4 bases. CDR3 protein: CASSVGTSGPYEQYF. The CDR3 nucleotides read TGTGCCAGCAGCGTAGGGACTAGCGGACCTTACGAGCAGTACTTC.

The chain couples TRBV11-1 to TRBJ2-7, with 7 nucleotides matching TRBD2. The CDR3 sequence is 16 residues long. J gave up 1 base and V 6 bases, and 12 bases lay outside the gene matches. Germline CDR1 is SGHAT and CDR2 is FQDESV (reference sequence). The CDR3 nucleotides are TGTGCCAGCAGAGCTACCTTCGGGGGGAGGTCCTACGAGCAGTACTTC. This encodes CASRATFGGRSYEQYF.

The chain joins TRBV5-6 to TRBJ1-1; possibly TRBD1 for D (6 bases). V lost 1 base to trimming and J lost 1 base, with 11 bases between them. This CDR3 region has 15 residues. Germline V gives CDR1 SGHDT, CDR2 YYEEEE. Here the CDR3 reads CASSLSPTGNTEAFF. CDR3 coding DNA: TGTGCCAGCAGCTTGTCCCCGACAGGGAACACTGAAGCTTTCTTT.

V usage is TRBV7-9 and J usage is TRBJ2-3, with TRBD2 matching over 8 bases. With 5 bases clipped from V and 0 bases from J, the junction kept 4 bases outside the gene matches. CDR1 and CDR2 (germline): SEHNR, FQNEAQ (reference sequence). The CDR3 has 15 residues. In DNA, the CDR3 is TGTGCCAGCAGCCCTGGACTAGCCAGCACAGATACGCAGTATTTT. It is translated as CASSPGLASTDTQYF.

This chain links TRBV28 with TRBJ2-3, with TRBD2 matching 8 bases. With V trimmed by 3 bases and J by 4 bases, 6 bases remained unmatched. Germline V gene lookup returns CDR1 MDHEN and CDR2 SYDVKM. The length of the CDR3 is 15 residues. The CDR3 nucleotides read TGTGCCAGCAGTTTTGACGGGAGGGGGTCAGATACGCAGTATTTT. Its protein product is CASSFDGRGSDTQYF.

CDR3 residues: CAARGKETQYF. The CDR3 DNA sequence: TGTGCCGCAAGGGGGAAAGAGACCCAGTACTTC. The gene calls are TRBV30 and TRBJ2-5; D possibly corresponds to TRBD1 (6 bases). CDR3 size: 11 residues. V lost 8 bases and J lost 3, with 10 bases in between. CDR1 and CDR2 from the germline V gene are GTSNPN and SVGIG (reference sequence). The variable domain in full, with the rest retrieved from reference TRBV30 and TRBJ2-5, is SQTIHQWPATLVQPVGSPLSLECTVEGTSNPNLYWYRQAAGRGLQLLFYSVGIGQISSEVPQNLSASRPQDRQFILSSKKLLLSDSGFYLCAARGKETQYFGPGTRLLVL.